The next 2 T cell receptor beta chains were all read from a single sample in a study of tumor-infiltrating lymphocytes in primary liver carcinoma. cDNA specific to TCR beta was made from 450 to 500 ng of total RNA, with a constant-region primer employed for priming. Three nested multiplex PCR rounds, a slightly modified ARM-PCR method, built the TCR beta libraries. The first two PCR rounds, approximately 11 cycles each, used TRBV1-TRBV30 forward primers and a C-beta reverse primer. From the multiplex PCR reads, TCRdb called clonotypes with MiXCR, one entry per CDR3 protein. The sample consists of about 120,000 distinct CDR3 sequences, around two thirds of them appearing once. Co-extracted RNA and DNA came from about 20-30 mg of unsorted bulk tissue. The sample comprised liver tumor tissue from sampling region 1. As to subset: tumor region T1, superior pole. The receptors originated from a woman in her sixties with primary liver carcinoma and hepatitis B virus infection.

To note about this clonotype: The junction and the germline gene differ at one end; a read error may be behind it. The CDR3 loop is CARSLGTGELFF. For the CDR3, the DNA is TGTGCCAGAAGCTTGGGCACCGGGGAGCTGTTTTTT. The V call is TRBV5-4, the J call TRBJ2-2; no firm D call. Germline assignment: CDR1 SGHNT and CDR2 YYREEE (reference sequence). The CDR3 extends over 12 amino acids.

As concerns this clonotype: A much larger clone lies one base from this, so it may be a read error. This CDR3 is missing its conserved last phenylalanine or tryptophan, likely due to a read error. The chain carries TRBV10-1 and TRBJ2-3; a possible D gene is TRBD2 (6 bases). CDR1 and CDR2 (germline): WNHNN, SYGVQD (reference sequence). The length of the CDR3 is 15 residues. CDR3 DNA: TGCGCCAACAGTGAGTCTGTTAGCGGTTCTGATACGCAGTATTGT. Translating gives CANSESVSGSDTQYC.